This is a list of T cell receptor beta chains from one sample in a study of blood T cell repertoires in COVID-19. The assay was immunoSEQ multiplex PCR, and TCRdb's table has in-frame clones only and misses some. The profile covers 55,000 to 65,000 clones, with around 90% appearing a single time and over 8% taken by the ten largest. Material for sequencing was peripheral blood. These receptors all stem from a woman of 80 years or more with active COVID-19. CDR3s include the opening cysteine and the closing phenylalanine or tryptophan. The order of the fields is V gene, J gene, clone size, D gene, CDR3 protein, CDR3 DNA. D genes are given only for firm matches. Rows give clone size only sometimes, using once, few, many, or a class for an expanded clone.

V gene: TRBV7-2; J gene: TRBJ2-1; clone size: NA; D gene: NA; CDR3 protein: CASSSTGSTYNEQFF; CDR3 DNA: TGTGCCAGCAGCTCAACTGGTAGTACCTACAATGAGCAGTTCTTC
V gene: TRBV10-3; J gene: TRBJ2-7; clone size: NA; D gene: NA; CDR3 protein: CAIGSGSTSGEQYF; CDR3 DNA: TGTGCCATCGGTTCCGGGAGTACTTCTGGCGAGCAGTACTTC
V gene: TRBV6-5; J gene: TRBJ1-2; clone size: NA; D gene: NA; CDR3 protein: CASSYQGQGDGYTF; CDR3 DNA: TGTGCCAGCAGTTACCAGGGGCAGGGAGATGGCTACACCTTC
V gene: TRBV28; J gene: TRBJ2-7; clone size: NA; D gene: TRBD1; CDR3 protein: CASSSRTGSFYEQYF; CDR3 DNA: TGTGCCAGCAGTTCGCGGACAGGGTCCTTCTACGAGCAGTACTTC
V gene: TRBV4-1; J gene: TRBJ2-1; clone size: NA; D gene: NA; CDR3 protein: CASSQNVGGTLFF; CDR3 DNA: TGCGCCAGCAGCCAAAACGTGGGAGGAACTTTATTCTTC
V gene: TRBV7-9; J gene: TRBJ2-5; clone size: NA; D gene: TRBD1; CDR3 protein: CASSALYDREETQYF; CDR3 DNA: TGTGCCAGCAGCGCGTTGTACGACAGGGAAGAGACCCAGTACTTC
V gene: TRBV3-1/TRBV3-2; J gene: TRBJ1-2; clone size: NA; D gene: TRBD1; CDR3 protein: CAGSGQGSYTF; CDR3 DNA: TGTGCCGGCTCTGGACAGGGCAGCTACACCTTC
V gene: TRBV4-1; J gene: TRBJ1-5; clone size: NA; D gene: NA; CDR3 protein: CASSQDIVSGDQPQHF; CDR3 DNA: TGCGCCAGCAGCCAAGATATTGTTTCGGGGGACCAGCCCCAGCATTTT
V gene: TRBV27; J gene: TRBJ1-1; clone size: once; D gene: NA; CDR3 protein: CASSLSGGLMNTEAFF; CDR3 DNA: TGTGCCAGCAGTTTATCGGGGGGACTTATGAACACTGAAGCTTTCTTT
V gene: TRBV5-4; J gene: TRBJ2-7; clone size: NA; D gene: TRBD1; CDR3 protein: CASRDGTGKSHSPNEQYF; CDR3 DNA: TGTGCCAGCAGGGATGGGACAGGGAAATCACATTCACCCAACGAGCAGTACTTC
V gene: TRBV27; J gene: TRBJ2-1; clone size: NA; D gene: TRBD2; CDR3 protein: CASSLTRLADEQFF; CDR3 DNA: TGTGCCAGCAGTTTAACCCGACTAGCGGATGAGCAGTTCTTC
V gene: TRBV27; J gene: TRBJ1-2; clone size: once; D gene: TRBD1; CDR3 protein: CASSLTGGGYGYTF; CDR3 DNA: TGTGCCAGCAGTTTAACAGGGGGCGGCTATGGCTACACCTTC
V gene: TRBV7-9; J gene: TRBJ1-4; clone size: once; D gene: NA; CDR3 protein: CASSSLLQGLEEKLFF; CDR3 DNA: TGTGCCAGCAGCTCACTACTACAGGGTCTTGAGGAAAAACTGTTTTTT
V gene: TRBV7-6; J gene: TRBJ2-6; clone size: few; D gene: NA; CDR3 protein: CASSLEAVRGANVLTF; CDR3 DNA: TGTGCCAGCAGCTTAGAAGCGGTTCGTGGGGCCAACGTCCTGACTTTC
V gene: TRBV3-1/TRBV3-2; J gene: TRBJ2-5; clone size: NA; D gene: NA; CDR3 protein: CASSQGAGTDKGSQYF; CDR3 DNA: TGTGCCAGCAGCCAAGGGGCGGGGACAGATAAAGGATCCCAGTACTTC
V gene: TRBV19; J gene: TRBJ2-6; clone size: NA; D gene: NA; CDR3 protein: CASLSGANVLTF; CDR3 DNA: TGTGCCAGCCTCTCTGGGGCCAACGTCCTGACTTTC
V gene: TRBV6-5; J gene: TRBJ2-5; clone size: NA; D gene: NA; CDR3 protein: CASRVGVETQYF; CDR3 DNA: TGTGCCAGCAGGGTGGGCGTCGAGACCCAGTACTTC
V gene: TRBV11-2; J gene: TRBJ2-1; clone size: NA; D gene: TRBD2; CDR3 protein: CASSFPLAESSYNEQFF; CDR3 DNA: TGTGCCAGCAGCTTTCCACTAGCGGAGAGCTCCTACAATGAGCAGTTCTTC
V gene: TRBV19; J gene: TRBJ1-1; clone size: NA; D gene: TRBD1; CDR3 protein: CASRQTGGAVDTEAFF; CDR3 DNA: TGTGCCAGTAGACAGACAGGGGGCGCGGTGGATACTGAAGCTTTCTTT
V gene: TRBV28; J gene: TRBJ1-1; clone size: NA; D gene: TRBD1; CDR3 protein: CASTKQGRNTEAFF; CDR3 DNA: TGTGCCAGCACCAAACAGGGGCGAAACACTGAAGCTTTCTTT
V gene: TRBV2; J gene: TRBJ2-2; clone size: NA; D gene: TRBD1; CDR3 protein: CASSPGTGGPGELFF; CDR3 DNA: TGTGCCAGCAGCCCGGGGACAGGGGGCCCCGGGGAGCTGTTTTTT
V gene: TRBV2; J gene: TRBJ1-5; clone size: NA; D gene: TRBD1; CDR3 protein: CASHVGGYSNQPQHF; CDR3 DNA: TGTGCCAGCCATGTAGGGGGCTATAGCAATCAGCCCCAGCATTTT
V gene: TRBV2; J gene: TRBJ2-1; clone size: NA; D gene: NA; CDR3 protein: CASNLGEDYNEQFF; CDR3 DNA: TGTGCCAGCAACCTAGGCGAGGACTACAATGAGCAGTTCTTC
V gene: TRBV3-1/TRBV3-2; J gene: TRBJ1-1; clone size: NA; D gene: NA; CDR3 protein: CASSLLGAEAFF; CDR3 DNA: TGTGCCAGCAGCCTGTTGGGAGCTGAAGCTTTCTTT
V gene: TRBV28; J gene: TRBJ2-3; clone size: NA; D gene: TRBD2; CDR3 protein: CASSPRLAGGSDTQYF; CDR3 DNA: TGTGCCAGCAGTCCCCGACTAGCGGGGGGATCAGATACGCAGTATTTT
V gene: TRBV10-1; J gene: TRBJ2-3; clone size: NA; D gene: NA; CDR3 protein: CASSPSPAGTQYF; CDR3 DNA: TGCGCCAGCAGCCCCAGTCCCGCGGGTACGCAGTATTTT
V gene: TRBV4-2; J gene: TRBJ2-2; clone size: NA; D gene: NA; CDR3 protein: CASSRVAEARTGELFF; CDR3 DNA: TGTGCCAGCAGCCGGGTCGCGGAAGCCCGCACCGGGGAGCTGTTTTTT
V gene: TRBV27; J gene: TRBJ2-2; clone size: NA; D gene: NA; CDR3 protein: CASSQGTNTGELFF; CDR3 DNA: TGTGCCAGCAGTCAAGGGACAAACACCGGGGAGCTGTTTTTT
V gene: TRBV20-1; J gene: TRBJ1-1; clone size: NA; D gene: TRBD1; CDR3 protein: CSAIENRGFTEAFF; CDR3 DNA: TGCAGTGCTATTGAAAACAGGGGATTCACTGAAGCTTTCTTT
V gene: TRBV19; J gene: TRBJ1-2; clone size: NA; D gene: NA; CDR3 protein: CAGRRADGYTF; CDR3 DNA: TGTGCTGGACGGAGGGCCGACGGCTACACCTTC
V gene: TRBV6-5; J gene: TRBJ2-1; clone size: NA; D gene: TRBD2; CDR3 protein: CASRDSGGSYNEQFF; CDR3 DNA: TGTGCCAGCAGAGATAGCGGGGGCTCCTACAATGAGCAGTTCTTC
V gene: TRBV3-1/TRBV3-2; J gene: TRBJ2-2; clone size: few; D gene: TRBD2; CDR3 protein: CASSQGGAGDGAGELFF; CDR3 DNA: TGTGCCAGCAGCCAAGGGGGTGCGGGAGATGGGGCCGGGGAGCTGTTTTTT
V gene: TRBV7-2; J gene: TRBJ2-5; clone size: NA; D gene: TRBD1; CDR3 protein: CASSLQTGEETQYF; CDR3 DNA: TGTGCCAGCAGCTTGCAGACAGGGGAGGAGACCCAGTACTTC
V gene: TRBV28; J gene: TRBJ2-7; clone size: NA; D gene: NA; CDR3 protein: CASAPPGGSTSYEQYF; CDR3 DNA: TGTGCCAGTGCACCGCCAGGGGGGTCGACCTCCTACGAGCAGTACTTC
V gene: TRBV19; J gene: TRBJ2-3; clone size: NA; D gene: NA; CDR3 protein: CASSARLRDTQYF; CDR3 DNA: TGTGCCAGTAGTGCCCGTTTGAGAGATACGCAGTATTTT
V gene: TRBV28; J gene: TRBJ2-3; clone size: NA; D gene: NA; CDR3 protein: CASRGSRLYGTKIGDTQYF; CDR3 DNA: TGTGCCAGCAGGGGGTCCCGGCTGTACGGGACAAAAATTGGAGATACGCAGTATTTT
V gene: TRBV18; J gene: TRBJ1-6; clone size: NA; D gene: TRBD1; CDR3 protein: CASSSNRGDNSPLHF; CDR3 DNA: TGTGCCAGCTCGTCCAACAGGGGTGATAATTCACCCCTCCACTTT
V gene: TRBV3-1/TRBV3-2; J gene: TRBJ1-1; clone size: once; D gene: NA; CDR3 protein: CASSSPTGNTEAFF; CDR3 DNA: TGTGCCAGCAGCTCACCCACGGGTAACACTGAAGCTTTCTTT
V gene: TRBV28; J gene: TRBJ1-2; clone size: NA; D gene: TRBD1; CDR3 protein: CASSTNRGRGYGYTF; CDR3 DNA: TGTGCCAGCAGCACAAACAGGGGGCGAGGCTATGGCTACACCTTC
V gene: TRBV5-1; J gene: TRBJ2-3; clone size: NA; D gene: NA; CDR3 protein: CASSSPGQRGTDTQYF; CDR3 DNA: TGCGCCAGCAGCTCCCCCGGGCAGAGGGGGACAGATACGCAGTATTTT
V gene: TRBV4-1; J gene: TRBJ1-4; clone size: NA; D gene: NA; CDR3 protein: CASSQGLQGRREKLFF; CDR3 DNA: TGCGCCAGCAGCCAAGGGTTACAGGGTCGGCGGGAAAAACTGTTTTTT
V gene: TRBV24-1; J gene: TRBJ1-4; clone size: NA; D gene: NA; CDR3 protein: CATRHPRYEKLFF; CDR3 DNA: TGTGCCACCAGACACCCGAGGTACGAAAAACTGTTTTTT
V gene: TRBV5-1; J gene: TRBJ1-5; clone size: once; D gene: TRBD1; CDR3 protein: CASSFTGGEEPQHF; CDR3 DNA: TGCGCCAGCAGCTTCACAGGGGGGGAGGAGCCCCAGCATTTT
V gene: TRBV29-1; J gene: TRBJ1-1; clone size: NA; D gene: NA; CDR3 protein: CSVRTGYDAFF; CDR3 DNA: TGCAGCGTTCGAACAGGGTACGATGCTTTCTTT
V gene: TRBV10-1; J gene: TRBJ2-3; clone size: NA; D gene: NA; CDR3 protein: CASSESAFASTDTQYF; CDR3 DNA: TGCGCCAGCAGTGAGTCCGCGTTCGCAAGCACAGATACGCAGTATTTT
V gene: TRBV2; J gene: TRBJ1-6; clone size: NA; D gene: NA; CDR3 protein: CASSRLGQYNSPLHF; CDR3 DNA: TGTGCCAGCAGTCGACTGGGTCAATATAATTCACCCCTCCACTTT
V gene: TRBV4-1; J gene: TRBJ2-3; clone size: NA; D gene: TRBD1; CDR3 protein: CASSRTGVLGDTQYF; CDR3 DNA: TGCGCCAGCAGTCGGACAGGGGTTTTGGGGGATACGCAGTATTTT
V gene: TRBV6-5; J gene: TRBJ2-5; clone size: NA; D gene: TRBD2; CDR3 protein: CASGGLAGVETQYF; CDR3 DNA: TGTGCCAGCGGAGGACTAGCGGGAGTAGAGACCCAGTACTTC
V gene: TRBV19; J gene: TRBJ2-2; clone size: NA; D gene: NA; CDR3 protein: CASSMGPVLAGELFF; CDR3 DNA: TGTGCCAGTAGTATGGGGCCGGTCCTGGCCGGGGAGCTGTTTTTT